The next 10 T cell receptor beta chains were all read from a single sample in a study of OX40 agonist ivuxolimab in advanced cancers. The repertoire was sequenced with immunoSEQ multiplex PCR; TCRdb's copy has only in-frame clones and lacks some. The sample holds about 65,000 clones, roughly 89% seen once. The input for sequencing was CD4+ or CD8+ T cells sorted from blood, taken in a trial of the OX40 agonist ivuxolimab. These receptors were obtained from an adult with an advanced solid tumor such as melanoma, head and neck, liver or kidney cancer.

The chain couples TRBV28 to TRBJ2-3; no firm D call. With 5 bases removed from V and 6 bases from J, the gap between germline ends came to 15 bases. CDR3 length: 14 amino acids. Germline CDR1 MDHEN, CDR2 SYDVKM. For the CDR3, the DNA is TGTGCCAGCAGTCTCCCCATAGCAGGCGATACGCAGTATTTT. As protein: CASSLPIAGDTQYF. The full variable domain, in which reference TRBV28 and TRBJ2-3 provide the parts outside the CDR3, is DVKVTQSSRYLVKRTGEKVFLECVQDMDHENMFWYRQDPGLGLRLIYFSYDVKMKEKGDIPEGYSVSREKKERFSLILESASTNQTSMYLCASSLPIAGDTQYFGPGTRLTVL.

The chain employs TRBV5-8 and TRBJ2-7, with D tentatively TRBD1 (6 bases). Trimming shortened V by 5 bases and J by 5 bases, and 14 bases separated the two germline ends. Per the germline V gene, CDR1 is SGHTS and CDR2 is YDEGEE. The CDR3 runs 13 residues. Written as DNA, the CDR3 is TGTGCCAGCAGTTCGACAGGCTTCCACGAGCAGTACTTC. It encodes CASSSTGFHEQYF.

The chain is built from TRBV11-1 and TRBJ2-3; D is undetermined. The CDR3 contains 15 residues. Germline V gives CDR1 SGHAT, CDR2 FQDESV (reference sequence). V was cut by 5 bases and J by 1 base, with 13 bases left in between. CDR3 region: CASSRDGARTDTQYF. The DNA of the CDR3 is TGTGCCAGCAGCCGAGACGGCGCCCGCACAGATACGCAGTATTTT.

The V call is TRBV29-1, the J call TRBJ2-1, with 8 bases identical to TRBD1. V shed 6 bases, J shed 5 bases, and the junction held 9 bases outside the gene matches. The CDR3 consists of 14 residues. CDR1 SQVTM and CDR2 ANQGSEA come from the germline V gene. The CDR3 region is CSVNPGQVHNEQFF. The CDR3 DNA reads TGCAGCGTAAACCCGGGACAGGTCCACAATGAGCAGTTCTTC.

This sequence joins TRBV11-2 and TRBJ2-7, with a tentative D call TRBD2 (6 bases). The CDR3 totals 15 residues. Germline CDR1 SGHAT, CDR2 FQNNGV. Trimming took 1 base from V and 2 from J, leaving 12 bases between them. This CDR3 is CASSLASDGAYEQYF. CDR3 DNA: TGTGCCAGCAGCTTAGCTAGCGATGGGGCCTACGAGCAGTACTTC.

The chain carries TRBV10-3 and TRBJ2-3; a weak D match, TRBD1 (5 bases). The CDR3 is 12 residues long. Germline CDR1 reads ENHRY; CDR2 reads SYGVKD. V was pared by 6 bases and J by 3 bases, with 7 bases between. DNA of the CDR3: TGTGCCATCAGGGCAGGGACAGATACGCAGTATTTT. The encoded protein is CAIRAGTDTQYF.

This clone was observed a few times. This sequence joins TRBV7-8 and TRBJ1-2; D not certain. The CDR3 length is 16 residues. CDR1 is SGHVS, CDR2 FQNEAQ, per germline. V was clipped by 3 bases and J by 3 bases, with 17 bases between them. CDR3 sequence reads: CASSLSGGSRYYGYTF. The CDR3 coding sequence is TGTGCCAGCAGCTTGAGCGGAGGCAGCCGATACTATGGCTACACCTTC.

The rearrangement links TRBV6-6 to TRBJ1-1, with D unclear. Trimming took 7 bases from V and 3 from J, leaving 15 bases between them. Germline CDR1 is MNHNY and CDR2 is SVGAGI (reference sequence). The CDR3 has 14 amino acids. The CDR3 bases are TGTGCCAGCATCAAAGGGAGGTGGGACACTGAAGCTTTCTTT. It is translated as CASIKGRWDTEAFF.

The V and J genes are TRBV29-1 and TRBJ1-2; D unresolved. The V gene's germline CDR1 is SQVTM and CDR2 ANQGSEA. This CDR3 region has 11 residues. The ends were cut back, 5 bases at V and 4 bases at J, with 8 bases in the middle. The chain's CDR3 is CSVFEPYGYTF. CDR3 nucleotide sequence: TGCAGCGTTTTTGAGCCCTATGGCTACACCTTC.

The V call is TRBV20-1, the J call TRBJ2-5, with D unclear. Per germline, CDR1 DFQATT and CDR2 SNEGSKA (reference sequence). This CDR3 has 11 amino acids. The V gene lost 3 bases and the J gene lost 5 bases, with 7 bases spanning the gap. CDR3 sequence (DNA): TGCAGTGCTAGGTTGGGGGAGACCCAGTACTTC. Amino acid sequence: CSARLGETQYF.